This TCR beta chain came from a study of blood T cells in healthy people across ages. Combining a sample-barcoded 5' primer with a J-beta primer mix, a second PCR ran for 7 to 11 cycles. TCRdb itself ran the 5' RACE reads through MiXCR, one entry per CDR3 protein. The data hold some 1.5 million distinct CDR3 sequences, with roughly 43% observed a single time. The CDR3 runs to 14 residues. CDR1 is MGHDK, CDR2 SYGVNS, per germline. The V and J ends lost 7 bases and 10 bases, in that order; junction bases with no gene match: 14. For every donor, a draw yielded around 10 milliliters of peripheral blood. No fewer than 5 micrograms of total RNA were isolated from every sample.

The sequenced sample was blood. The sequence was obtained from a woman aged 18-30 years in good health. The chain employs TRBV25-1 and TRBJ2-7; 9 nucleotides align to TRBD1. CDR3 residues: CASTYRGPPTVQYF. CDR3 sequence (DNA): TGTGCCAGCACCTACAGGGGGCCCCCCACAGTCCAGTACTTC.